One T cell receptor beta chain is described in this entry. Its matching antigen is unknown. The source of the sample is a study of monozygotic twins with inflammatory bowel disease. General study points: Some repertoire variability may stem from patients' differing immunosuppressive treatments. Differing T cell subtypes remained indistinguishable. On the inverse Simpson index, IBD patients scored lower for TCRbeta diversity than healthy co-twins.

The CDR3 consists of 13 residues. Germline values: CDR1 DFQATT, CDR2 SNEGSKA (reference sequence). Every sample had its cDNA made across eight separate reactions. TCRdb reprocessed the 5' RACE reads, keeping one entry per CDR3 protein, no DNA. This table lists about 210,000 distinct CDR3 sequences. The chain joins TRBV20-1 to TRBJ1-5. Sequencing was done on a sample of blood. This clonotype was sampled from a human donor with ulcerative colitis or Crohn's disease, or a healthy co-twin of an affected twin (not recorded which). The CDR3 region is CSAEAYRRQPQHF.